What follows is one TCR beta chain and its context. The germline gene is not matched at one end of the junction; a read error may be the cause. This sample is part of a study of blood T cell repertoires in COVID-19. The V gene's germline CDR1 is SGHRS and CDR2 YFSETQ. The CDR3 has 13 amino acids. Per the study methods: It was from reference gene primer amplification that nucleated cell counts were estimated. The data were produced by immunoSEQ multiplex PCR, yet TCRdb's version contains in-frame clones alone and is incomplete. That table supplies the V and J calls and clone size; D and trimming were determined from the DNA. Among 150,000 to 200,000 clones listed, approximately 80% were seen once. Patients in Seattle were enrolled during active infection, then followed longitudinally.

Sequences were obtained from peripheral blood. The source is a man between 60 and 70 years old with COVID-19, enrolled during active disease. The chain combines TRBV5-1 with TRBJ1-1, with TRBD1 identical over 11 bases. The CDR3: CASGQGANAEAFF. CDR3 coding DNA: TGCGCCAGCGGACAGGGGGCGAACGCTGAAGCTTTCTTT.